This TCR beta chain originates from a study of blood T cell repertoires in COVID-19. About the study: Sources were T cells, B-cell-depleted T cells, or PBMCs; the material itself was cDNA or gDNA.

The assay was immunoSEQ multiplex PCR, and TCRdb's table has in-frame clones only and misses some. The sample lists more than 15,000 clones; roughly 82% were seen once. From germline, CDR1 is SEHNR and CDR2 FQNEAQ (reference sequence). The V segment lost 5 bases and the J segment 1 base; nucleotides outside the gene matches: 8. This CDR3 has 16 residues. The receptor was isolated from an older man with active COVID-19. The sample was peripheral blood. The rearrangement links TRBV7-9 to TRBJ2-5; 9 bases agree with TRBD2. The CDR3 loop reads CASSGRLAASQETQYF. The CDR3 DNA reads TGTGCCAGCAGCGGTCGACTAGCGGCCTCCCAAGAGACCCAGTACTTC.